This TCR delta chain was captured by sequencing in a study of γδ T cells in repeated Plasmodium falciparum infection. Overall study context: Four controlled malaria infections with P. falciparum NF54 spanned less than 850 days. Sampling occurred at baseline, pre-infection for selected infections, and 21 days post-infection.

Flow sorting of PBMC yielded separate Vgamma9/Vdelta2+ and Vdelta2-negative gammadelta T cell populations for bulk repertoire analysis. This clone has a count of ten or more. Each sorted gammadelta sample had TRG and TRD chains sequenced. TCRdb re-called the multiplex PCR reads via CATT. The sample consists of around 89,000 delta-chain clones, 1.4% of them appearing once. Losses at the gene ends were 2 bases for V and 7 bases for J; bases not matched to a gene: 20. Germline V gene lookup returns CDR1 TSWWSYY and CDR2 QGS. The CDR3 spans 20 residues. The J gene is TRDJ1, the V gene TRDV1; TRDD3 aligns across 12 bases. The sample taken for sequencing was gamma-delta T cells from blood. This clonotype was sampled from a pool of human donors (malaria-infected and uninfected, not separated). CDR3 sequence (DNA): TGTGCTCTTGGGGAAGTAAAACCTCCCTTGCTGGGGGATACGGACGTTAAACTCATCTTT. Protein product: CALGEVKPPLLGDTDVKLIF.